Reported below is one T cell receptor beta chain. The data were obtained in a study of blood T cell repertoires in COVID-19. Study summary: Sites in the United States, Italy and Spain provided acute and convalescent COVID-19 samples.

This CDR3 contains 12 residues. Per the germline V gene, CDR1 is GTSNPN and CDR2 is SVGIG (reference sequence). Trimming stripped 4 bases from V and 3 bases from J, with 9 bases between. Per the authors' pipeline: Estimation of nucleated cell counts relied on the amplification of reference gene primers. Sequencing used immunoSEQ multiplex PCR; TCRdb keeps in-frame clones, though not all of them. V and J calls plus clone size are reproduced from that table; the DNA served to infer D and trimming. The data hold roughly 100,000 clones, with about 82% observed a single time. Sequenced material: peripheral blood. This receptor was taken from an older man with COVID-19, enrolled during active disease. The chain links TRBV30 to TRBJ2-5; D ambiguous. The CDR3 nucleotides are TGTGCCTGGAACCGGGTAAAAGAGACCCAGTACTTC. The encoded protein is CAWNRVKETQYF.